This T cell receptor beta chain was observed in a study of CD4 T cells in relation to SARS-CoV-2 and coronaviruses. As for the study in general: Negative control cultures got HIV-1 Nef peptides or no peptide.

Assay: immunoSEQ multiplex PCR; the TCRdb copy retains only in-frame clones and omits some. Of over 15,000 clones listed, around 80% were seen once; the top ten hold about 11%. Worth noting for this clone: Its antigen is unidentified.

Unexposed donor CD4+ T cells date from about 2010-2018, before the COVID-19 pandemic. The cells were cultured for roughly 11 days before CD4+ T cells were isolated. Unexposed-donor CD4+ T cells were probed with SARS-CoV-2 S/N and four cold-coronavirus spikes, cells permitting. Points from the study as a whole: This crossreactivity analysis covered spike protein alone, no other viral proteins.

The TCR originated in a human donor in good health. The sequenced material came from CD4+ T cells from PBMCs, cultured in vitro.

Written as DNA, the CDR3 is TGTGCCAGTAGGCCGGGGCATTCCTCTAATGAAAAACTGTTTTTT. Its translation is CASRPGHSSNEKLFF. The rearrangement links TRBV19 to TRBJ1-4, with D possibly matching TRBD1 (5 bases). Germline CDR1 reads LNHDA; CDR2 reads SQIVND (reference sequence). Trimming took 6 bases from V and 3 from J, leaving 14 bases between them. CDR3 size: 15 residues.